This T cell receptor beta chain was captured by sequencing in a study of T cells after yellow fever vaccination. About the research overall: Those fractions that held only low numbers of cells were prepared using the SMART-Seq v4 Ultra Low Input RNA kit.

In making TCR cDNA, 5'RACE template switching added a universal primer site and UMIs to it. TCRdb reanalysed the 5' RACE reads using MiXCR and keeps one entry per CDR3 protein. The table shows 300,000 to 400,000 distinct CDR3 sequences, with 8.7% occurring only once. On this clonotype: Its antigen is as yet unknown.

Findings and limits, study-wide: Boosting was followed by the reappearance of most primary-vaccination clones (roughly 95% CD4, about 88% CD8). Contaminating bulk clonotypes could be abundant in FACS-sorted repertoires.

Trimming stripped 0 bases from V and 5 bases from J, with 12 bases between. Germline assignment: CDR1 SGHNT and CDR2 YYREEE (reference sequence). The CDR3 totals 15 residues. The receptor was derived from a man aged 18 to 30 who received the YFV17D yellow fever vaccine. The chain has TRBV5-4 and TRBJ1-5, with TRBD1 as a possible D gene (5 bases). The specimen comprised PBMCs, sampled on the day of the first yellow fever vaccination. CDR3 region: CASSLAGRIYQPQHF. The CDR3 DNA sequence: TGTGCCAGCAGCTTGGCGGGACGGATCTATCAGCCCCAGCATTTT.